This entry features one TCR beta chain sequence. Its antigen target is currently unknown. The sample holds no much larger clone one base away, and base qualities are not on file. Using the deep immunoSEQ assay, multiplex PCR amplified TCR CDR3 regions from genomic DNA. For each cell subset, the extracted genomic DNA was distributed evenly across all wells of several immunoSEQ 96-well plates, and each plate served as one replicate. For sorted subsets, roughly 200 ng of genomic DNA, equivalent to 25,000 to 30,000 T cell genomes, went into each replicate PCR. Purified libraries were quantified with a Qubit 3.0 fluorometer, sized on a Bioanalyzer 2100, and re-quantified with the KAPA Library Quantification kit. Every immunoSEQ 96-well plate was sequenced on a separate single-read 150-cycle Illumina NextSeq 550 flow cell. The original methods were these. The immunoSEQ output contained only junctional sequences without quality scores, so filtering could not match that applied to full-length reads. To assign V/J genes and CDR3, sequences were annotated against IMGT germline references using PyIR, a Python wrapper for IgBLAST v1.9. Reads with weak V/J assignments (E-value above 1e-6), missing CDR3, stop codons, out-of-frame junctions, or ambiguous translated residues were removed. V3J clonotypes were defined as sequences sharing the same inferred V gene, J gene, and CDR3 amino acid sequence. The percentage overlap between two repertoires was calculated by dividing the number of shared unique clonotypes by the size of the smaller repertoire. RTK rarefaction, the Chao1 estimator, and Recon v2.1 estimates of unobserved clonotypes were used to assess repertoire richness. Generation probabilities for all TCRbeta clonotypes obtained by the gDNA method from a handful of donors were computed using OLGA. TCRdb re-hosts the immuneACCESS table, in-frame sequences only. Its copies lack some clones; in the studies checked, an unresolved V gene accounts for under half of them, and the cause for the rest is not known. V and J calls and clone size are those listed in that table; D and trimming were worked out from the DNA. The table for this sample lists roughly 1,800,000 clones; about 95% of them were counted only once. The top ten constitute more than 0.9% of the sample.

This entry is derived from a study of shared clonotypes between healthy human individuals (dated by TCRdb to 2020 to 2022). Concerning the study at large: The cohort comprised a couple of women and three men aged 18 to 49 years. Between about 0.8 and 9 billion PBMCs per donor were obtained by leukapheresis. To estimate repertoire size and how much clonotypes are shared between individuals, the study performed deep sequencing of blood TCR repertoires from about 5 healthy adults. For each donor, CD4 naive and CD4 memory were each run on three plates, CD8 naive on two plates, and CD8 memory on one plate. Libraries were prepared and TCR repertoires were sequenced by different laboratories using diverse techniques, in order to increase sequencing depth and limit assay-specific biases.

There are 15 amino acids in the CDR3, from cysteine to phenylalanine inclusive. Only the CDR3 part of the read is kept: 45 bases, read in frame from the first base. From the germline V gene, CDR1 is MNHEY and CDR2 is SVGAGI. Relative to germline, V is missing 5 bases and J is missing 5 bases, with 8 bases of the junction outside any gene match. What the study reported, not specific to this receptor: Larger estimated clonotype richness was generally found for naive subsets than for memory subsets. Based on pairwise subsampling, the degree of clonotype sharing among donors was expected to be affected by sequencing depth. The genetic and exposure-history diversity represented was limited by the small number of donors. Incomplete sequencing was indicated by rarefaction of sorted-subset datasets, despite the large sequencing depth. Only blood was sampled, and tissue TCR repertoires likely differ from those in blood. Higher generation probabilities were observed for clonotypes shared by all four sorted-subset donors than for non-shared clonotypes. When a few donors were compared, the shared fraction of clonotypes was about 5.5% for naive CD4, 3.5% to 4% for naive CD8, 2.3% for memory CD4, and 0.4% for memory CD8.

CD8 naive samples were CD45RO-negative cells positively selected for CCR7, giving a CD45RA+CCR7+ population that excluded TemRA cells. Healthy HIV-negative adults with no recently reported acute infections or vaccinations were included as donors. Every donor was a Caucasian adult living in Nashville, Tennessee, USA. Blood was obtained by leukapheresis, after which PBMCs were separated by Ficoll-Histopaque density gradient centrifugation and cryopreserved in liquid nitrogen vapor phase. Analytical flow cytometry was used to check the purity and quantity of every magnetically sorted T cell population. Genomic DNA was isolated from each sorted fraction and quantified by UV absorbance on a Nanodrop 2000c.

What was sequenced was naive CD8+ T cells sorted from blood. The sample's cell subset or site, from its label and the paper: CD45RA+CCR7+. This clonotype was obtained from a man between 18 and 29 years old in good health. The chain is made from TRBV6-5 and TRBJ1-1; TRBD1 lines up with 10 middle nucleotides. The bases are TGTGCCAGCAGTCGAAGGACAGGGGGACTAACTGAAGCTTTCTTT. Its protein is CASSRRTGGLTEAFF.